Described below is a single T cell receptor beta chain sequence and its context. Its antigen is not identified. The donors gave bone marrow, and they were healthy. Though nominally healthy at sampling, donors likely had unrecorded immune exposures. CDR1 and CDR2 (germline): SGHTA, FQGTGA. The V end was cut by 4 bases, the J end by 7 bases, with 16 bases between. CDR3 length: 15 amino acids. This sample was taken from a study of cytomegalovirus exposure and HLA in healthy donors. Overall study findings and caveats: In a later analysis, an Asian-associated ancestry cluster reportedly showed fewer N-insertions than the approximately 610-donor mean. The study had only CMV serostatus as immune exposure information.

It was with 60 Vbeta and 13 Jbeta primers that the PCR ran. TCRdb keeps only in-frame clones here, not all; method: immunoSEQ multiplex PCR. The data contain roughly 160,000 clones, 77% of them singletons. The origin of this receptor is a woman aged 30 to 39 in good health and CMV-seronegative. Sequenced: PBMCs. V gene TRBV7-3 combines with J gene TRBJ2-2, with D maybe TRBD2 (5 bases). CDR3 DNA sequence: TGTGCCAGCAGCTCCTCCCCTGGGAGCGTCGGGGAGCTGTTTTTT. Translation: CASSSSPGSVGELFF.